This entry lists 21 T cell receptor beta chains sequenced from one sample in a study of PD-1 blockade in classical Hodgkin lymphoma. Time point here: cycle 4 day 1 (C4D1), after around six weeks of nivolumab. Brentuximab vedotin exposure varied among the patients, all of whom had relapsed after autologous stem cell transplantation. The table came from immunoSEQ multiplex PCR; TCRdb's copy has only in-frame clones and leaves some out. The table records tens of thousands of clones, over 75% of them present only once. The sequenced sample was peripheral blood mononuclear cells (PBMCs), obtained before the fourth cycle of nivolumab. All receptors come from a human donor with classical Hodgkin lymphoma.

The V and J genes are TRBV15 and TRBJ1-5; a possible D gene is TRBD1 (5 bases). Trimming removed 0 bases from V and 6 bases from J, with 21 bases in between. The CDR3 sequence is 18 residues long. Per the germline V gene, CDR1 is LNHNV and CDR2 is YYDKDF (reference sequence). The DNA for the CDR3 is TGTGCCACCAGCAGAGAGTATTACGGGGGGAATCGTAGTCAGCCCCAGCATTTT. It codes for CATSREYYGGNRSQPQHF. Complete variable domain (other parts from reference TRBV15 and TRBJ1-5): DAMVIQNPRYQVTQFGKPVTLSCSQTLNHNVMYWYQQKSSQAPKLLFHYYDKDFNNEADTPDNFQSRRPNTSFCFLDIRSPGLGDTAMYLCATSREYYGGNRSQPQHFGDGTRLSIL.

The count of this clone is one. This sequence joins TRBV7-3 and TRBJ2-3; no firm D call. There are 16 residues in the CDR3. CDR1 SGHTA and CDR2 FQGTGA come from the germline V gene. V was trimmed by 1 base and J by 0 bases, leaving 11 bases between them. In DNA form, the CDR3 reads TGTGCCAGCAGCTTAAGACGGCAGAGTAGCACAGATACGCAGTATTTT. Amino acids: CASSLRRQSSTDTQYF.

The chain is built from TRBV28 and TRBJ1-5; D perhaps matches TRBD1 (5 bases). The germline V and J ends were trimmed by 8 bases and 0 bases, with 17 bases remaining between them. The germline V gene encodes CDR1 MDHEN and CDR2 SYDVKM. This CDR3 contains 16 residues. The CDR3 sequence is CASYSRGQGSNQPQHF. The CDR3, as DNA: TGTGCCAGCTACTCGAGGGGTCAGGGTAGCAATCAGCCCCAGCATTTT. The whole variable domain, filled in from reference TRBV28 and TRBJ1-5, reads DVKVTQSSRYLVKRTGEKVFLECVQDMDHENMFWYRQDPGLGLRLIYFSYDVKMKEKGDIPEGYSVSREKKERFSLILESASTNQTSMYLCASYSRGQGSNQPQHFGDGTRLSIL.

V usage is TRBV6-5 and J usage is TRBJ1-2, with 10 positions matching TRBD1. V trimming: 5 bases; J trimming: 6 bases; junction bases outside the gene matches: 3. This CDR3 comprises 13 residues. Germline loops: CDR1 MNHEY, CDR2 SVGAGI. The CDR3 spells CASSAGTGDGYTF. CDR3 DNA: TGTGCCAGCAGTGCCGGGACAGGGGATGGCTACACCTTC.

The chain employs TRBV6-6 and TRBJ1-6, with D perhaps TRBD1 (5 bases). V was pared by 9 bases and J by 6 bases, with 15 bases between. This CDR3 has 14 residues. Germline V gene sequence: CDR1 MNHNY, CDR2 SVGAGI (reference sequence). The CDR3: CASSGEGFNSPLHF. DNA of the CDR3: TGTGCCAGTTCGGGAGAGGGGTTTAATTCACCCCTCCACTTT.

The V call is TRBV2, the J call TRBJ2-7; TRBD1 might be the D (5 bases). Between the trimmed V and J ends, which lost 5 bases and 4 bases, there was a span of 15 bases. The CDR3 covers 14 residues. Germline V gives CDR1 SNHLY, CDR2 FYNNEI. The DNA of the CDR3 is TGTGCCAGCAGTCCTTGGGGCGAAGGATACGAGCAGTACTTC. This codes for CASSPWGEGYEQYF.

The table lists this clone with a few counts. The CDR3 is CSAQQGTNQPQHF. The CDR3 DNA follows: TGCAGCGCACAACAGGGTACCAATCAGCCCCAGCATTTT. The chain links TRBV29-1 to TRBJ1-5; D perhaps matches TRBD1 (6 bases). Germline-derived CDR1 and CDR2 are SQVTM and ANQGSEA. The CDR3 loop spans 13 amino acids. V lost 7 bases, J lost 3 bases, and 13 bases lay in between.

This chain joins TRBV7-9 and TRBJ2-7; TRBD1 or TRBD2 may be the D gene (7 bases each). This CDR3 spans 15 amino acids. Trimming shortened V by 5 bases and J by 4 bases, and 18 bases separated the two germline ends. Germline V gene sequence: CDR1 SEHNR, CDR2 FQNEAQ (reference sequence). CDR3 nucleotide sequence: TGTGCCAGCAGCGCACGTCCAGGGGGGGAGTACGAGCAGTACTTC. Its translation is CASSARPGGEYEQYF.

This clone was counted once. The rearrangement joins TRBV30 to TRBJ1-3; TRBD1 is a possible D gene (5 bases). The CDR3 extends over 14 amino acids. Trimming pared 0 bases from V and 2 bases from J, leaving 8 bases between. CDR1 is GTSNPN and CDR2 is SVGIG in the germline V gene (reference sequence). CDR3 DNA: TGTGCCTGGAGTGTTTCGGGGGCTGGAAACACCATATATTTT. Translated, it gives CAWSVSGAGNTIYF.

The genes are TRBV2 and TRBJ1-4; 9 positions agree with TRBD1. This CDR3 has 15 residues. The trim removed 6 bases at V and 3 bases at J, leaving 5 bases unmatched. The germline CDR1 and CDR2 sequences are SNHLY and FYNNEI. Written as DNA, the CDR3 is TGTGCCAGCAGAACAGGGGGCAGGTCTAATGAAAAACTGTTTTTT. This translates into CASRTGGRSNEKLFF.

This clone appeared a few times. V and J are TRBV11-1 and TRBJ2-2; D possibly uses TRBD1 or TRBD2 (5 bases each). V lost 5 bases, J lost 6 bases, and 13 bases lay in between. The CDR3 totals 14 residues. Per germline, CDR1 SGHAT and CDR2 FQDESV (reference sequence). For the CDR3, the DNA is TGTGCCAGCAGCGACGGGGACCGACCCGGGGAGCTGTTTTTT. This sequence encodes CASSDGDRPGELFF.

In DNA, the CDR3 is TGTGCCAGCAGTTACTCAGGGGGGTGGGGGAATGGCTACACCTTC. Residues: CASSYSGGWGNGYTF. The chain carries TRBV6-5 and TRBJ1-2, with TRBD1 as a possible D gene (6 bases). Trimming shortened V by 0 bases and J by 6 bases, and 14 bases separated the two germline ends. This CDR3 spans 15 amino acids. CDR1 and CDR2 from the germline V gene are MNHEY and SVGAGI.

V is TRBV9 and J is TRBJ2-5, with D possibly TRBD1 on 6 matching bases. The ends were cut back, 10 bases at V and 7 bases at J, with 26 bases in the middle. Germline loops: CDR1 SGDLS, CDR2 YYNGEE. This CDR3 contains 15 residues. The CDR3 nucleotides are TGTGCCCGGGACGGGACACAGAGCCGGTGGGGGACCCAGTACTTC. This encodes CARDGTQSRWGTQYF. The variable domain in full, with the rest retrieved from reference TRBV9 and TRBJ2-5, is DSGVTQTPKHLITATGQRVTLRCSPRSGDLSVYWYQQSLDQGLQFLIQYYNGEERAKGNILERFSAQQFPDLHSELNLSSLELGDSALYFCARDGTQSRWGTQYFGPGTRLLVL.

The chain has TRBV7-9 and TRBJ2-1; D not resolved. Germline values: CDR1 SEHNR, CDR2 FQNEAQ (reference sequence). V shed 1 base and J shed 9 bases, with 7 bases lying between them. This CDR3 spans 12 amino acids. CDR3 residues: CASSLDKVEQFF. CDR3 coding DNA: TGTGCCAGCAGCTTAGACAAAGTTGAGCAGTTCTTC.

V is TRBV27 and J is TRBJ2-7, with 9 bases aligning to TRBD2. The ends lost 5 bases at V and 2 bases at J; junction bases unmatched: 7. Germline CDR1 MNHEY, CDR2 SMNVEV (reference sequence). The CDR3 runs to 15 residues. The CDR3 bases are TGTGCCAGCAGTCCCGGAGCGGGGGGAACCTACGAGCAGTACTTC. Amino acids: CASSPGAGGTYEQYF.

This chain uses TRBV27 with TRBJ2-1; perhaps D is TRBD1 or TRBD2 (6 bases each). CDR3 length equals 17 residues. Per germline, CDR1 MNHEY and CDR2 SMNVEV (reference sequence). Trimming took off 5 bases at V and 5 bases at J, with 22 bases between the two ends. CDR3 loop: CASSPTWGAAVNNEQFF. DNA for the CDR3: TGTGCCAGCAGTCCAACGTGGGGGGCTGCCGTTAACAATGAGCAGTTCTTC.

V and J are TRBV30 and TRBJ2-5; TRBD2 agrees at 12 bases. The germline CDR1 and CDR2 sequences are GTSNPN and SVGIG (reference sequence). The CDR3 is 16 amino acids. With 4 bases clipped from V and 3 bases from J, the junction kept 9 bases outside the gene matches. CDR3 loop: CAWKGGSSGGEETQYF. The DNA of the CDR3 is TGTGCCTGGAAAGGAGGGTCTAGCGGGGGGGAAGAGACCCAGTACTTC.

In its sample, this clone was seen once. The chain joins TRBV5-4 to TRBJ2-7, with D possibly TRBD1 on 5 matching bases. CDR1 SGHNT and CDR2 YYREEE come from the germline V gene (reference sequence). This CDR3 is 14 amino acids long. V dropped 1 base and J dropped 4 bases, with 12 bases sitting between them. CDR3 loop: CASSLQGGQYEQYF. In DNA form, the CDR3 reads TGTGCCAGCAGCTTGCAAGGCGGACAATACGAGCAGTACTTC.

This rearrangement joins TRBV5-1 to TRBJ1-4; 8 nucleotides agree with TRBD1. This CDR3 is built from 12 residues. Looked up from germline, CDR1 is SGHRS and CDR2 is YFSETQ. The V gene end was trimmed by 7 bases and the J gene end by 5 bases; junction bases not matched to a gene: 1. The CDR3 loop reads CASGQGNEKLFF. DNA for the CDR3: TGCGCCAGCGGACAGGGAAATGAAAAACTGTTTTTT. Together with reference TRBV5-1 and TRBJ1-4, the CDR3 gives the full variable domain: KAGVTQTPRYLIKTRGQQVTLSCSPISGHRSVSWYQQTPGQGLQFLFEYFSETQRNKGNFPGRFSGRQFSNSRSEMNVSTLELGDSALYLCASGQGNEKLFFGSGTQLSVL.

The sample holds a few counts of this clone. The chain joins TRBV9 to TRBJ2-2; D is unresolved. CDR3 length: 12 residues. Germline V gene sequence: CDR1 SGDLS, CDR2 YYNGEE. V dropped 1 base and J dropped 2 bases, with 0 bases sitting between them. CDR3 coding DNA: TGTGCCAGCAGCGTAAACACCGGGGAGCTGTTTTTT. Protein product: CASSVNTGELFF.

The chain combines TRBV5-6 with TRBJ1-2; TRBD1 aligns across 7 bases. Germline values: CDR1 SGHDT, CDR2 YYEEEE. The V and J ends lost 2 bases and 0 bases, in that order; junction bases with no gene match: 4. The CDR3 extends over 15 amino acids. The CDR3, as DNA: TGTGCCAGCAGCTTACCAGGGGGAACTAACTATGGCTACACCTTC. Residues: CASSLPGGTNYGYTF. The complete variable domain, with remaining parts taken from reference TRBV5-6 and TRBJ1-2, reads DAGVTQSPTHLIKTRGQQVTLRCSPKSGHDTVSWYQQALGQGPQFIFQYYEEEERQRGNFPDRFSGHQFPNYSSELNVNALLLGDSALYLCASSLPGGTNYGYTFGSGTRLTVV.